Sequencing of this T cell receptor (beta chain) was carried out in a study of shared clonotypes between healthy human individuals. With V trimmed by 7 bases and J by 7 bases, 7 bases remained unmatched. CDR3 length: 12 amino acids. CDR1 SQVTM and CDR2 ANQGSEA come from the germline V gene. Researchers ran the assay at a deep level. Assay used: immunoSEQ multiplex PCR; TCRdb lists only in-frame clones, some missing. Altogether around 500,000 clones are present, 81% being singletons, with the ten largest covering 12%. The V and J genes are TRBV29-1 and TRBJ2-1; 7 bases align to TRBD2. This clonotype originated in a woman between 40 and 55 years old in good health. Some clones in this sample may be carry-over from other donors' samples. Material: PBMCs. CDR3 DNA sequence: TGCAGCGGACGGCGGGGGTGGAATGAGCAGTTCTTC. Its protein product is CSGRRGWNEQFF.